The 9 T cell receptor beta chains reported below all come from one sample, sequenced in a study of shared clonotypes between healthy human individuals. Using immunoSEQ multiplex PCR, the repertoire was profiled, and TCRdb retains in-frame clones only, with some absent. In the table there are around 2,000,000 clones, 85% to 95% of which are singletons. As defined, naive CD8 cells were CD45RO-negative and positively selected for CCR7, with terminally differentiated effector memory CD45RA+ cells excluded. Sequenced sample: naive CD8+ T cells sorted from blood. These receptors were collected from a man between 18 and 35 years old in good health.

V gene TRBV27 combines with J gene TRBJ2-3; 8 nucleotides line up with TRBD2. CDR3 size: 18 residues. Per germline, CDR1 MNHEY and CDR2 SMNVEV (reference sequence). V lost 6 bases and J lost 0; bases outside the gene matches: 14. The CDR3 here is CASSQLAGGPTSTDTQYF. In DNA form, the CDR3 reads TGTGCCAGCAGCCAGCTGGCGGGGGGACCAACTAGCACAGATACGCAGTATTTT.

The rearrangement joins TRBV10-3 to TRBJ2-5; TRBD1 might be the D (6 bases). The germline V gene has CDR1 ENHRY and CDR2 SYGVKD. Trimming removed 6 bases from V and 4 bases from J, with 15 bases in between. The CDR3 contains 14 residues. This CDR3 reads CAISIRGEGETQYF. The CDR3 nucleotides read TGTGCCATCAGCATCAGGGGAGAGGGAGAGACCCAGTACTTC.

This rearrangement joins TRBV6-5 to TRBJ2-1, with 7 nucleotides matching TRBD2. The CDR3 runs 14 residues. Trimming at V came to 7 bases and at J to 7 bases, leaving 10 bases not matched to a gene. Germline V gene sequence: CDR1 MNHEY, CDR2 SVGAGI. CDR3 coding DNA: TGTGCCAGCACCGCAGGGAGGGGATCGAATGAGCAGTTCTTC. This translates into CASTAGRGSNEQFF.

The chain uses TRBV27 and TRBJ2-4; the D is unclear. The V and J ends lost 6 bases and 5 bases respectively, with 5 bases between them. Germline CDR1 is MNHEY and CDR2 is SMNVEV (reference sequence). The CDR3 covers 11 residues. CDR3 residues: CASRSQNIQYF. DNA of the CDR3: TGTGCCAGCAGGTCCCAAAACATTCAGTACTTC.

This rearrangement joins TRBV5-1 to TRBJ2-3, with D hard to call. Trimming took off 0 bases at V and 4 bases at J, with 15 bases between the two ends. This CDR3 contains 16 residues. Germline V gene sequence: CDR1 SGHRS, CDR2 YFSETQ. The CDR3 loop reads CASSLGQRPVADTQYF. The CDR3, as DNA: TGCGCCAGCAGCTTGGGTCAGAGGCCCGTCGCAGATACGCAGTATTTT.

The CDR3: CASSSLLLESSYNEQFF. The DNA for the CDR3 is TGTGCCAGCAGCTCTCTCCTCCTAGAGAGCTCCTACAATGAGCAGTTCTTC. V is TRBV28 and J is TRBJ2-1; D not resolved. CDR1 is MDHEN, CDR2 SYDVKM, per germline. Trimming took off 6 bases at V and 0 bases at J, with 18 bases between the two ends. The CDR3 has 17 amino acids.

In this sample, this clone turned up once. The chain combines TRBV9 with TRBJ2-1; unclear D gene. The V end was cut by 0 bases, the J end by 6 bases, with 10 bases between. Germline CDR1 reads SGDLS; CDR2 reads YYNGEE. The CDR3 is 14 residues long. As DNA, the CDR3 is TGTGCCAGCAGCGTAGGCAGGACCAGCAATGAGCAGTTCTTC. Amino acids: CASSVGRTSNEQFF.

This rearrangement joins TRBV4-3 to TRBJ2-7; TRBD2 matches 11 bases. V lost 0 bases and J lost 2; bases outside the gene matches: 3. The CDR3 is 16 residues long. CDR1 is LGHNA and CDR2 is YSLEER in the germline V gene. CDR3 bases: TGCGCCAGCAGCCAAGATATGACTAGCGGGACCTACGAGCAGTACTTC. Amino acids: CASSQDMTSGTYEQYF.

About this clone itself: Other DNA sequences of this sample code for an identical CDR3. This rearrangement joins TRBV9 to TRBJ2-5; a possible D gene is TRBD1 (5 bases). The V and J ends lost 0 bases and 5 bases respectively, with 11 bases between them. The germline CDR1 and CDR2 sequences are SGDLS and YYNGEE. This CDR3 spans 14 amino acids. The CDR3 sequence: CASSVDGARETQYF. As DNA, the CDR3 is TGTGCCAGCAGCGTAGATGGGGCCCGGGAGACCCAGTACTTC.